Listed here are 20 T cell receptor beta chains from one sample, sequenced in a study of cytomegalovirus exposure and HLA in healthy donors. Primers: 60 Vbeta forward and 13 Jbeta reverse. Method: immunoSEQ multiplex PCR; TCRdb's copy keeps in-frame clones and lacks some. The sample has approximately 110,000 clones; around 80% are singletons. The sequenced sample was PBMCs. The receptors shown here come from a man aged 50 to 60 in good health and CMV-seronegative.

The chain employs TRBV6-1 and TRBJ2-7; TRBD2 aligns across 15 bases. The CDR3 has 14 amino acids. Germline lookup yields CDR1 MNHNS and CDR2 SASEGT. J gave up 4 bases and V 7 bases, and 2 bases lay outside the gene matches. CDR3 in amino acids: CASMGTSGRYEQYF. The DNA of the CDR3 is TGTGCCAGCATGGGGACTAGCGGGAGGTACGAGCAGTACTTC.

CDR3 residues: CASTQTGVNSPLHF. The CDR3, as DNA: TGTGCCAGCACCCAAACAGGGGTAAATTCACCCCTCCACTTT. The chain couples TRBV6-6 to TRBJ1-6; 7 nucleotides match TRBD1. Per germline, CDR1 MNHNY and CDR2 SVGAGI (reference sequence). CDR3 length equals 14 residues. V lost 7 bases to trimming and J lost 7 bases; unmatched junction nucleotides: 7.

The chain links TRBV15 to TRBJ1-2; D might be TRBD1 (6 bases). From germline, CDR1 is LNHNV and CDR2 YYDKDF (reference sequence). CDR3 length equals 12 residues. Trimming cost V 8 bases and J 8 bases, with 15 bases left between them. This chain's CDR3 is CATGGAGAGYTF. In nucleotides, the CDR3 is TGTGCCACCGGGGGCGCAGGGGCCGGCTACACCTTC.

CDR3 coding DNA: TGTGCCAGCACCACATGGGGGGGCTCGGGGGAGCAGTACTTC. This codes for CASTTWGGSGEQYF. This rearrangement joins TRBV21-1 to TRBJ2-7; TRBD2, the table's D call, lacks a check against the DNA. TRBV21-1 constitutes a pseudogene. This CDR3 comprises 14 residues.

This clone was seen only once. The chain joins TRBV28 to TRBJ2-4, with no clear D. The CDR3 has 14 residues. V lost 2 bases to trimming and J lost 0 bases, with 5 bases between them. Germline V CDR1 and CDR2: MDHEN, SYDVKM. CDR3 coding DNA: TGTGCCAGCAGTTTAGGGCTAGCCAAAAACATTCAGTACTTC. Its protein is CASSLGLAKNIQYF.

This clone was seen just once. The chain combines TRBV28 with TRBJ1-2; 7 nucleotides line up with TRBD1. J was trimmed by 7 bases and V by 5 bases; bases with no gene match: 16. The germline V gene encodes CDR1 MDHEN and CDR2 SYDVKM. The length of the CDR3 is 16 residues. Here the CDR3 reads CASSPPFEGAKGGYTF. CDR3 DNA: TGTGCCAGCAGTCCCCCCTTTGAGGGGGCAAAGGGTGGCTACACCTTC.

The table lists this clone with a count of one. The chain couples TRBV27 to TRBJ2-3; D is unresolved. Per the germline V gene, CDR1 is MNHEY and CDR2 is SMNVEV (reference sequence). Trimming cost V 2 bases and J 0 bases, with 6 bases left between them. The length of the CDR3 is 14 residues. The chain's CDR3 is CASSLLESTDTQYF. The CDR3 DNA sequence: TGTGCCAGCAGTTTACTGGAGAGCACAGATACGCAGTATTTT.

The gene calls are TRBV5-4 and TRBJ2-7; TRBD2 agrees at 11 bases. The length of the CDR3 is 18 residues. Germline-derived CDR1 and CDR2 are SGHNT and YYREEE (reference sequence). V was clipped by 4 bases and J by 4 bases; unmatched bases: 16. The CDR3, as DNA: TGTGCCAGCAGCAGGGGGATTGGTACTAGCGGGGGTATGTACGAGCAGTACTTC. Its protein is CASSRGIGTSGGMYEQYF.

This CDR3 is CASSPKWDREWYSNQPQHF. The CDR3 coding sequence is TGTGCCAGCTCACCCAAGTGGGACAGAGAGTGGTATAGCAATCAGCCCCAGCATTTT. The genes are TRBV18 and TRBJ1-5; 7 bases are a match to TRBD1. J lost 0 bases, V lost 3 bases, and 14 bases had no gene match. Germline V gene data show CDR1 as KGHSH and CDR2 as LQKENI. CDR3 size: 19 residues.

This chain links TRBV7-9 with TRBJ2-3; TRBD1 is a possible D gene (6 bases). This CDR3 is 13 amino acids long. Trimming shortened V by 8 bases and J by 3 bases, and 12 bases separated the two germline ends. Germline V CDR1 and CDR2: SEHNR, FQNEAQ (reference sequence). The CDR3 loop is CASERGNTDTQYF. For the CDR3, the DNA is TGTGCCAGCGAAAGGGGGAATACAGATACGCAGTATTTT.

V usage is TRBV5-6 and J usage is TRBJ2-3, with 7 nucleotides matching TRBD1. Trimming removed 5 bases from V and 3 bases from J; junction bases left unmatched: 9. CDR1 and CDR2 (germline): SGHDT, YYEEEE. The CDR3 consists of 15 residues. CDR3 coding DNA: TGTGCCAGCAGAGTGACAGGGAAGACAACAGATACGCAGTATTTT. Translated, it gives CASRVTGKTTDTQYF.

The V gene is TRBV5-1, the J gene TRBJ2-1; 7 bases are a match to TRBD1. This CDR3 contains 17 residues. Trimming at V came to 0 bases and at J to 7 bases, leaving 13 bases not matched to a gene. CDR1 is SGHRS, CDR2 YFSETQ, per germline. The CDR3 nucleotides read TGCGCCAGCAGCTTGGGATTGAGGGGGCTGGGGTTAAATGAGCAGTTCTTC. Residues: CASSLGLRGLGLNEQFF.

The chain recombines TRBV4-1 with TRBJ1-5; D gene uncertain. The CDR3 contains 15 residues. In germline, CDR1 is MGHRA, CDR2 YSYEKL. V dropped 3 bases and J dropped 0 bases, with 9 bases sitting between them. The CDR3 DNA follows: TGCGCCAGCAGCCACAACAGTAATAGCAATCAGCCCCAGCATTTT. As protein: CASSHNSNSNQPQHF.

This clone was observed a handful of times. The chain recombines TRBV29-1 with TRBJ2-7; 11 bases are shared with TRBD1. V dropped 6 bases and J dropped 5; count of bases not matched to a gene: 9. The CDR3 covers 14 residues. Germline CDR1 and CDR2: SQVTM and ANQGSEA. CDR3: CSVGRGTGGNEQYF. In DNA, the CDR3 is TGCAGCGTCGGCCGAGGGACAGGGGGAAACGAGCAGTACTTC.

This CDR3 is CATSNTGRVGGDTQYF. The CDR3 bases are TGTGCCACCAGCAACACGGGGAGAGTGGGGGGAGATACGCAGTATTTT. The chain has TRBV15 and TRBJ2-3, with a weak D call TRBD2 (6 bases). CDR3 length equals 16 residues. Germline V gene data show CDR1 as LNHNV and CDR2 as YYDKDF (reference sequence). The V end was cut by 4 bases, the J end by 5 bases, with 19 bases between. The full variable domain, completed using reference TRBV15 and TRBJ2-3, is DAMVIQNPRYQVTQFGKPVTLSCSQTLNHNVMYWYQQKSSQAPKLLFHYYDKDFNNEADTPDNFQSRRPNTSFCFLDIRSPGLGDTAMYLCATSNTGRVGGDTQYFGPGTRLTVL.

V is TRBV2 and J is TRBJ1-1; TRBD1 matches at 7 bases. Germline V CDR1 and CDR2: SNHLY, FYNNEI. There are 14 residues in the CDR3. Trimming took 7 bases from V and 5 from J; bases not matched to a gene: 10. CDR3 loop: CASTMTGSGTEAFF. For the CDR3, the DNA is TGTGCCAGCACTATGACAGGGAGCGGGACTGAAGCTTTCTTT.

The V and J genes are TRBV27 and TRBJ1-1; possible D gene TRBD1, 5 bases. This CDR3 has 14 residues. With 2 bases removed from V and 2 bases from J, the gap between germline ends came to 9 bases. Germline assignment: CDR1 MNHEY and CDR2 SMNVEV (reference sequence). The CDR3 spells CASSLRWGNTEAFF. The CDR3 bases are TGTGCCAGCAGTTTAAGGTGGGGCAACACTGAAGCTTTCTTT.

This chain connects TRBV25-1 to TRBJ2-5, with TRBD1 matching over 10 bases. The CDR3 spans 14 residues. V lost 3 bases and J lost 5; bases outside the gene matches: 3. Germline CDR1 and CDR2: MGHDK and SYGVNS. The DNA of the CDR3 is TGTGCCAGCAGTGACCGGACAGGGGGGGAGACCCAGTACTTC. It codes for CASSDRTGGETQYF. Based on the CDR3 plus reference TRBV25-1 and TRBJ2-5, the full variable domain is EADIYQTPRYLVIGTGKKITLECSQTMGHDKMYWYQQDPGMELHLIHYSYGVNSTEKGDLSSESTVSRIRTEHFPLTLESARPSHTSQYLCASSDRTGGETQYFGPGTRLLVL.

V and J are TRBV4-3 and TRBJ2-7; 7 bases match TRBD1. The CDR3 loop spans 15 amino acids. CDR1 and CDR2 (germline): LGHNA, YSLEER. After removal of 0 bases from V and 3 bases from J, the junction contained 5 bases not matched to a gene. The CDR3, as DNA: TGCGCCAGCAGCCAAGATCAAGCAGGGGGCTACGAGCAGTACTTC. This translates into CASSQDQAGGYEQYF.

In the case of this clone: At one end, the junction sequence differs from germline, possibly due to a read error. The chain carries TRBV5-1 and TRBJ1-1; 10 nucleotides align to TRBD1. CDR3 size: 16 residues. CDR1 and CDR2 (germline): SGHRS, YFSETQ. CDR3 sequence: CARSLGQGIMNTEAFF. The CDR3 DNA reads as TGCGCCCGCAGCTTGGGACAGGGGATCATGAACACTGAAGCTTTCTTT.